Given below is one T cell receptor (beta chain) in context. Generated by immunoSEQ multiplex PCR, the TCRdb table keeps only in-frame clones and is missing some. The table has some 120,000 clones, 89% seen once. This specimen comes from a study of T cell responses to AZD1222 COVID-19 vaccine. The germline V gene encodes CDR1 KGHSH and CDR2 LQKENI. V lost 3 bases to trimming and J lost 2 bases; unmatched junction nucleotides: 3. This CDR3 spans 15 amino acids. This receptor was taken from an adult in good health. The sample in question was peripheral blood, obtained on day 0 of AZD1222 vaccination. This chain joins TRBV18 and TRBJ1-4, with 7 bases aligning to TRBD1. This chain's CDR3 is CASSPRGGTNEKLFF. The CDR3 DNA reads TGTGCCAGCTCACCCAGGGGGGGCACTAATGAAAAACTGTTTTTT.